The 8 T cell receptor beta chains given below trace back to one sample, sequenced in a study of regulatory T cells in long-lasting Graves disease. Time point meaning: newly diagnosed GD, antithyroid drugs for less than 3 months. The TCR library was made from RNA that had been extracted from PBMCs in TRIzol. Combining iRepertoire HTBI primers with Arm-PCR of CDR3 regions, the authors built TCR beta libraries. One entry per CDR3 protein, called by TCRdb with MiXCR from the multiplex PCR reads. The sample lists fewer than 400,000 distinct CDR3 sequences, 15% to 20% occurring once. Here the sequenced sample was peripheral blood mononuclear cells (PBMCs), taken at new diagnosis, from a patient treated with antithyroid drugs. The receptors shown here come from a female donor with Graves disease.

The V call is TRBV7-9, the J call TRBJ2-2; D not resolved. The CDR3 is 16 amino acids. Germline-derived CDR1 and CDR2 are SEHNR and FQNEAQ (reference sequence). The V end lost 4 bases, the J end lost 0 bases, and 12 bases lay between the germline ends. For the CDR3, the DNA is TGTGCCAGCAGCTCCTTTGACACTCCGAACACCGGGGAGCTGTTTTTT. This sequence encodes CASSSFDTPNTGELFF.

In its sample, this clonotype was seen a few times. V gene TRBV25-1 combines with J gene TRBJ1-2; 7 bases agree with TRBD1. The CDR3 totals 14 residues. Trimming removed 4 bases from V and 6 bases from J; junction bases left unmatched: 8. Germline assignment: CDR1 MGHDK and CDR2 SYGVNS. CDR3 amino acids: CASSVWDSDHGYTF. CDR3 DNA sequence: TGTGCCAGCAGTGTTTGGGACAGCGATCATGGCTACACCTTC.

This clonotype was observed at least ten times. The chain links TRBV6-5 to TRBJ2-1; the match to TRBD2 covers 7 bases. Looked up from germline, CDR1 is MNHEY and CDR2 is SVGAGI. This CDR3 has 16 residues. J was trimmed by 9 bases and V by 4 bases; bases with no gene match: 15. CDR3: CASSLVFSQPGGEQFF. The CDR3 coding sequence is TGTGCCAGCAGTTTGGTATTCAGCCAACCGGGGGGTGAGCAGTTCTTC.

In this sample, this clonotype turned up many times. This chain connects TRBV24-1 to TRBJ1-2; the match to TRBD1 covers 8 bases. The germline gives CDR1 KGHDR, CDR2 SFDVKD. This CDR3 comprises 15 residues. Trimming at V came to 1 base and at J to 8 bases, leaving 8 bases not matched to a gene. CDR3 residues: CATSDFEQGAEGYTF. DNA of the CDR3: TGTGCCACCAGTGATTTCGAGCAGGGGGCGGAAGGCTACACCTTC.

In its sample, this clonotype was seen a few times. The J gene is TRBJ1-2, the V gene TRBV4-2; 8 bases align to TRBD1. J gave up 7 bases and V 1 base, and 11 bases lay outside the gene matches. This CDR3 spans 16 amino acids. CDR1 is LGHNA, CDR2 YNFKEQ, per germline. The CDR3 is CASSQVEDRAFSGYTF. In DNA form, the CDR3 reads TGTGCCAGCAGCCAAGTAGAGGACAGGGCGTTCTCTGGCTACACCTTC.

There are a few counts of this clonotype. The V call is TRBV5-1, the J call TRBJ2-5; D call uncertain. V shed 2 bases and J shed 3 bases, with 11 bases lying between them. CDR3 size: 14 residues. Germline V gene data show CDR1 as SGHRS and CDR2 as YFSETQ. CDR3 coding DNA: TGCGCCAGCAGCTTCCCCGGATCCGAAGAGACCCAGTACTTC. Translating it yields CASSFPGSEETQYF.

This clonotype showed up just a few times. This sequence joins TRBV20-1 and TRBJ2-7, with TRBD2 identical over 10 bases. With 3 bases clipped from V and 2 bases from J, the junction kept 4 bases outside the gene matches. This CDR3 is 14 amino acids long. The germline V gene has CDR1 DFQATT and CDR2 SNEGSKA (reference sequence). Written as DNA, the CDR3 is TGCAGTGCTAGTAGCCTAGCGGGAGCCTACGAGCAGTACTTC. Translated, it gives CSASSLAGAYEQYF.

This rearrangement joins TRBV9 to TRBJ2-3; 8 bases line up with TRBD1. The germline CDR1 and CDR2 sequences are SGDLS and YYNGEE. The CDR3 is made up of 14 amino acids. V was clipped by 2 bases and J by 6 bases; unmatched bases: 5. CDR3 loop: CASSVRDRGDTQYF. For the CDR3, the DNA is TGTGCCAGCAGCGTCCGAGACAGGGGCGATACGCAGTATTTT.